This TCR beta chain was sequenced for a study of blood T cell repertoires in COVID-19. The wider study: Samples taken during acute and convalescent COVID-19 were collected in the United States, Italy and Spain. From T cells, B-cell-depleted T cells, or PBMCs came the material, which was cDNA or gDNA.

How the authors handled the data: Nucleated cell counts were estimated from reference gene primer amplification. The protocol was immunoSEQ multiplex PCR, while the TCRdb copy is restricted to in-frame clones and leaves out a portion. The V and J calls and clone size were taken over from that table, and D and trimming were inferred from the DNA. This table holds some 180,000 clones, approximately 90% found once. Trimming removed 0 bases from V and 1 base from J, with 11 bases in between. The CDR3 extends over 16 amino acids. The germline V gene encodes CDR1 SGDLS and CDR2 YYNGEE. This sequence originates from a middle-aged man who had recovered from COVID-19. The gene calls are TRBV9 and TRBJ2-1; TRBD2 might be the D (5 bases). Sequences were obtained from peripheral blood. The CDR3 bases are TGTGCCAGCAGCGTAGAGTGGACTTATTCCTACAATGAGCAGTTCTTC. Protein sequence: CASSVEWTYSYNEQFF. The full variable domain, with the rest looked up from reference TRBV9 and TRBJ2-1, is DSGVTQTPKHLITATGQRVTLRCSPRSGDLSVYWYQQSLDQGLQFLIQYYNGEERAKGNILERFSAQQFPDLHSELNLSSLELGDSALYFCASSVEWTYSYNEQFFGPGTRLTVL.